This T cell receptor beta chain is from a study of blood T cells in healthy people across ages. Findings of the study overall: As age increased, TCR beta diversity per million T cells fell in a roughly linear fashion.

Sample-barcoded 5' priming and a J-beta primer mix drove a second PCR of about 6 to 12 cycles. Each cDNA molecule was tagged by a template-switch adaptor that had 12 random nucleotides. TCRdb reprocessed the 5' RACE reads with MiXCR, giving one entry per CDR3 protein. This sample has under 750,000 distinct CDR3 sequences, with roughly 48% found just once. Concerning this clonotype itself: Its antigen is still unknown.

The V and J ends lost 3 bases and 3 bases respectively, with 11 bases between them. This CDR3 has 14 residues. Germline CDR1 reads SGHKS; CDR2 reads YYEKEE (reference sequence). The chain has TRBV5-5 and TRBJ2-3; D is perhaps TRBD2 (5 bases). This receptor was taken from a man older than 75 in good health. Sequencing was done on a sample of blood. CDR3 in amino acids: CASSSLLATDTQYF. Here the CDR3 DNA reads TGTGCCAGCAGCTCCCTGCTAGCTACAGATACGCAGTATTTT.